These 32 T cell receptor beta chains were sequenced from one sample in a study of T cell repertoires in ileal Crohn's disease. Repertoires were generated with immunoSEQ multiplex PCR, while TCRdb's copy carries only in-frame clones and drops some. The sample has about 7,000 clones; less than 75% are singletons. The sequenced material came from ileal tissue. The receptors here all came from an adult with Crohn's disease.

This sequence joins TRBV5-6 and TRBJ2-6, with D hard to call. Germline V gene data show CDR1 as SGHDT and CDR2 as YYEEEE. The V end was cut by 7 bases, the J end by 5 bases, with 25 bases between. The CDR3 consists of 18 residues. The CDR3 region is CASVRVNSHKSRANVLTF. CDR3 DNA: TGTGCCAGCGTTCGGGTCAATAGTCACAAAAGTCGGGCCAACGTCCTGACTTTC.

This clone was observed a few times. The chain is built from TRBV27 and TRBJ1-1, with a possible D match to TRBD1 (5 bases). The CDR3 has 12 residues. The germline V gene has CDR1 MNHEY and CDR2 SMNVEV (reference sequence). V was cut by 10 bases and J by 3 bases, with 12 bases left in between. The CDR3 sequence: CATSGGDTEAFF. CDR3 DNA: TGTGCCACCTCAGGAGGGGACACTGAAGCTTTCTTT.

V and J are TRBV18 and TRBJ1-1, with D possibly being TRBD1 (5 bases). V lost 2 bases to trimming and J lost 0 bases, with 16 bases between them. CDR3 length: 17 residues. Germline assignment: CDR1 KGHSH and CDR2 LQKENI. CDR3 sequence: CASSPNLGRAMNTEAFF. The CDR3 coding sequence is TGTGCCAGCTCACCAAATCTGGGCAGGGCTATGAACACTGAAGCTTTCTTT.

The chain is built from TRBV6-6 and TRBJ2-7; 9 nucleotides match TRBD1. J was trimmed by 3 bases and V by 6 bases; bases with no gene match: 12. Germline-derived CDR1 and CDR2 are MNHNY and SVGAGI (reference sequence). There are 16 residues in the CDR3. The CDR3 region is CASSLKNPGQGYEQYF. Here the CDR3 DNA reads TGTGCCAGCAGCCTCAAGAATCCGGGACAGGGCTACGAGCAGTACTTC.

The V and J genes are TRBV5-6 and TRBJ2-1; 9 nucleotides agree with TRBD2. Looked up from germline, CDR1 is SGHDT and CDR2 is YYEEEE. V shed 4 bases, J shed 3 bases, and the junction held 11 bases outside the gene matches. There are 17 residues in the CDR3. CDR3 nucleotides: TGTGCCAGCAGCCAACCATTACTAGCGGGTAACTACAATGAGCAGTTCTTC. Its translation: CASSQPLLAGNYNEQFF.

This chain uses TRBV6-6 with TRBJ2-1; possible D gene TRBD2, 5 bases. The V end was cut by 0 bases, the J end by 10 bases, with 7 bases between. Germline V gene lookup returns CDR1 MNHNY and CDR2 SVGAGI (reference sequence). The CDR3 extends over 12 amino acids. The CDR3 region is CASSYSPGEQFF. The CDR3 DNA is TGTGCCAGCAGTTACTCCCCGGGGGAGCAGTTCTTC.

The chain combines TRBV9 with TRBJ1-1; 8 bases match TRBD1. Germline CDR1 reads SGDLS; CDR2 reads YYNGEE. This CDR3 is 15 amino acids long. V lost 4 bases and J lost 3; bases outside the gene matches: 8. CDR3: CASSPRTGKDTEAFF. CDR3 sequence (DNA): TGTGCCAGCAGCCCTCGGACAGGGAAAGACACTGAAGCTTTCTTT.

The chain combines TRBV6-5 with TRBJ1-3, with TRBD1 as a possible D gene (6 bases). Deletions cut 6 bases from V and 1 base from J, with 10 bases between. CDR3 size: 14 residues. Germline CDR1 and CDR2: MNHEY and SVGAGI. The CDR3 region has the DNA TGTGCCAGCAGACCACAGGGTTCTGGAAACACCATATATTTT. As protein: CASRPQGSGNTIYF.

This clone is large in the sample. Distinct nucleotide sequences in the sample also encode this CDR3. V usage is TRBV7-9 and J usage is TRBJ1-3, with 7 bases lining up with TRBD1. V lost 5 bases, J lost 2 bases, and 3 bases stayed unmatched. This CDR3 contains 14 residues. Germline-derived CDR1 and CDR2 are SEHNR and FQNEAQ (reference sequence). The DNA for the CDR3 is TGTGCCAGCAGCCCACAGGGGACTGGAAACACCATATATTTT. Amino acids: CASSPQGTGNTIYF.

The chain employs TRBV5-1 and TRBJ2-7, with a weak D call TRBD1 (5 bases). This CDR3 comprises 15 residues. Germline V CDR1 and CDR2: SGHRS, YFSETQ. V shed 0 bases and J shed 1 base, with 11 bases lying between them. Written as DNA, the CDR3 is TGCGCCAGCAGCTTGGGGGTGGCAGGGTCCTACGAGCAGTACTTC. Translating it yields CASSLGVAGSYEQYF.

This clone has more than one count but fewer than ten. The rearrangement uses TRBV7-2 and TRBJ1-5, with D hard to call. The CDR3 length is 13 residues. V was trimmed by 5 bases and J by 3 bases, leaving 8 bases between them. CDR1 SGHTA and CDR2 FQGNSA come from the germline V gene. Written as DNA, the CDR3 is TGTGCCAGCAGCGAGGAACTCAATCAGCCCCAGCATTTT. This codes for CASSEELNQPQHF.

This chain connects TRBV27 to TRBJ1-2, with unresolved D. Germline CDR1 and CDR2: MNHEY and SMNVEV (reference sequence). Trimming removed 2 bases from V and 2 bases from J, with 9 bases in between. The CDR3 contains 14 residues. CDR3 DNA sequence: TGTGCCAGCAGTTTACAGGCATCGAACTATGGCTACACCTTC. This gives the protein CASSLQASNYGYTF.

The genes are TRBV19 and TRBJ2-7, with D possibly TRBD2 on 5 matching bases. The V end was cut by 5 bases, the J end by 3 bases, with 8 bases between. Germline-derived CDR1 and CDR2 are LNHDA and SQIVND (reference sequence). The CDR3 spans 12 residues. The CDR3 DNA is TGTGCCAGTAGTTCGGGGAGCTACGAGCAGTACTTC. Protein: CASSSGSYEQYF.

The CDR3 nucleotides are TGTGCCAGCTCATCGCATACTAATCAGCCCCAGCATTTT. Translating gives CASSSHTNQPQHF. This sequence joins TRBV18 and TRBJ1-5, with D uncertain. Germline V lookup: CDR1 KGHSH, CDR2 LQKENI. CDR3 length equals 13 residues. Trimming removed 5 bases from V and 4 bases from J, with 9 bases in between.

The chain joins TRBV7-8 to TRBJ1-2; 7 bases line up with TRBD1. Germline lookup yields CDR1 SGHVS and CDR2 FQNEAQ. The CDR3 has 13 residues. The junction had 7 bases not matched to a gene; V was cut back by 5 bases and J by 7 bases. The CDR3 DNA reads TGTGCCAGCAGCCAATACAGGGGCCGTGGCTACACCTTC. Translation: CASSQYRGRGYTF.

This sequence joins TRBV5-1 and TRBJ2-2, with D perhaps TRBD1 (5 bases). There are 14 residues in the CDR3. CDR1 and CDR2 from the germline V gene are SGHRS and YFSETQ. The V end lost 6 bases, the J end lost 4 bases, and 13 bases lay between the germline ends. The CDR3 region has the DNA TGCGCCAGCAATACAGGTTCAGGCACCGGGGAGCTGTTTTTT. As protein: CASNTGSGTGELFF. The full variable domain, its missing parts supplied by reference TRBV5-1 and TRBJ2-2, is KAGVTQTPRYLIKTRGQQVTLSCSPISGHRSVSWYQQTPGQGLQFLFEYFSETQRNKGNFPGRFSGRQFSNSRSEMNVSTLELGDSALYLCASNTGSGTGELFFGEGSRLTVL.

The chain links TRBV27 to TRBJ2-5; 11 bases line up with TRBD1. The CDR3 covers 15 residues. Germline CDR1 MNHEY, CDR2 SMNVEV (reference sequence). V was pared by 3 bases and J by 1 base, with 1 base of the junction left unmatched. The CDR3 DNA is TGTGCCAGCAGTTTCGGGACAGGGGGCCAAGAGACCCAGTACTTC. The encoded protein is CASSFGTGGQETQYF.

The chain recombines TRBV18 with TRBJ2-6; D unresolved. V dropped 0 bases and J dropped 0 bases, with 9 bases sitting between them. In germline, CDR1 is KGHSH, CDR2 LQKENI. The CDR3 is 17 amino acids. CDR3 DNA: TGTGCCAGCTCACCACCGGTGGGCAGCTCTGGGGCCAACGTCCTGACTTTC. Translating it yields CASSPPVGSSGANVLTF.

This clone was observed a handful of times. At one of its ends the junction is not consistent with the germline gene, which may arise from a read error. J is TRBJ1-3 and V is TRBV5-4; TRBD1 is a possible D gene (6 bases). This CDR3 comprises 16 residues. Germline values: CDR1 SGHNT, CDR2 YYREEE (reference sequence). Here the CDR3 DNA reads TGCGCCAGCAGCCAAGACAGGAAAAGCTCTGGAAACACCATATATTTT. Translation gives CASSQDRKSSGNTIYF.

CDR3 in amino acids: CASGVGTAYEQYF. The CDR3, as DNA: TGTGCTAGTGGTGTCGGGACTGCCTACGAGCAGTACTTC. This chain connects TRBV12-5 to TRBJ2-7, with a weak D call TRBD2 (6 bases). Germline V gives CDR1 LGHNT, CDR2 FRNRAP. The CDR3 has 13 residues. V was shortened by 5 bases and J by 2 bases, with 10 bases between the two germline ends.

The chain combines TRBV2 with TRBJ1-5, with D maybe TRBD1 (6 bases). Trimming stripped 6 bases from V and 7 bases from J, with 13 bases between. CDR3 length: 13 amino acids. In germline, CDR1 is SNHLY, CDR2 FYNNEI. The CDR3 coding sequence is TGTGCCAGCAGCTACGGACAGACCCAGCCCCAGCATTTT. Translation: CASSYGQTQPQHF. Full variable domain (remainder filled in from reference TRBV2 and TRBJ1-5): EPEVTQTPSHQVTQMGQEVILRCVPISNHLYFYWYRQILGQKVEFLVSFYNNEISEKSEIFDDQFSVERPDGSNFTLKIRSTKLEDSAMYFCASSYGQTQPQHFGDGTRLSIL.

To note about this clone: The junction departs from the called germline gene at one end, perhaps through a read error. The genes are TRBV7-7 and TRBJ1-3, with D perhaps matching TRBD1 (6 bases). Germline V gene lookup returns CDR1 SSHAT and CDR2 FNYEAQ (reference sequence). The length of the CDR3 is 16 residues. CDR3: CASSQDRKSSGNTIYF. DNA for the CDR3: TGCGCCAGCAGCCAAGACAGGAAAAGCTCTGGAAACACCATATATTTT. The full variable domain, its missing parts supplied by reference TRBV7-7 and TRBJ1-3, is GAGVSQSPRYKVTKRGQDVTLRCDPISSHATLYWYQQALGQGPEFLTYFNYEAQPDKSGLPSDRFSAERPEGSISTLTIQRTEQRDSAMYRCASSQDRKSSGNTIYFGEGSWLTVV.

The chain recombines TRBV10-1 with TRBJ1-6; D is perhaps TRBD1 (5 bases). The length of the CDR3 is 13 residues. Germline CDR1 WNHNN, CDR2 SYGVQD (reference sequence). The V end lost 4 bases, the J end lost 6 bases, and 7 bases lay between the germline ends. CDR3 region: CASSGQINSPLHF. The CDR3 DNA reads as TGCGCCAGCAGTGGACAGATTAATTCACCCCTCCACTTT.

The chain joins TRBV2 to TRBJ2-1; 13 bases agree with TRBD2. The CDR3 extends over 15 amino acids. Germline-derived CDR1 and CDR2 are SNHLY and FYNNEI. The ends lost 4 bases at V and 5 bases at J; junction bases unmatched: 2. The CDR3, as DNA: TGTGCCAGCAGTGGGACTAGCGGGGGAAACAATGAGCAGTTCTTC. It translates to CASSGTSGGNNEQFF.

Notes on this clone: Sequence at one end of the junction differs from germline and may be a read error. The chain is built from TRBV15 and TRBJ2-5, with D possibly being TRBD1 (6 bases). Germline V gene lookup returns CDR1 LNHNV and CDR2 YYDKDF (reference sequence). The CDR3 consists of 13 residues. The CDR3 nucleotides are TGTGCCACCAGGGTCCGGGGACAAGAGATCCAGTACTTC. Translation gives CATRVRGQEIQYF.

The chain couples TRBV11-2 to TRBJ1-2; 9 positions match TRBD1. Germline loops: CDR1 SGHAT, CDR2 FQNNGV. This CDR3 has 14 amino acids. V shed 4 bases, J shed 5 bases, and the junction held 5 bases outside the gene matches. The chain's CDR3 is CASSSGTGYYGYTF. CDR3 bases: TGTGCCAGCAGCTCCGGGACAGGGTATTATGGCTACACCTTC. The complete variable domain, with remaining parts taken from reference TRBV11-2 and TRBJ1-2, reads EAGVAQSPRYKIIEKRQSVAFWCNPISGHATLYWYQQILGQGPKLLIQFQNNGVVDDSQLPKDRFSAERLKGVDSTLKIQPAKLEDSAVYLCASSSGTGYYGYTFGSGTRLTVV.

This rearrangement joins TRBV2 to TRBJ2-7; 10 nucleotides match TRBD1. Germline V lookup: CDR1 SNHLY, CDR2 FYNNEI. The CDR3 contains 15 residues. Germline trimming cut 7 bases from V and 1 base from J; bases unmatched to any gene: 7. The CDR3 nucleotides are TGTGCCAGCACCGTAGACAGGGGGCGTTCCTACGAGCAGTACTTC. Its protein is CASTVDRGRSYEQYF.

This chain joins TRBV19 and TRBJ1-2; 8 nucleotides match TRBD1. V shed 5 bases and J 8 bases; nucleotides not matched to a gene: 16. Germline V gene sequence: CDR1 LNHDA, CDR2 SQIVND (reference sequence). There are 16 residues in the CDR3. The CDR3 is CASSSPTGVFLYGYTF. The DNA of the CDR3 is TGTGCCAGTAGTTCTCCGACAGGGGTGTTCTTATACGGCTACACCTTC.

J is TRBJ1-2 and V is TRBV6-5; tentative D call: TRBD1 (5 bases). With 6 bases removed from V and 8 bases from J, the gap between germline ends came to 10 bases. From germline, CDR1 is MNHEY and CDR2 SVGAGI. The CDR3 loop spans 11 amino acids. CDR3 nucleotide sequence: TGTGCCAGCAGGCGGGGGGAGGGCTACACCTTC. This gives the protein CASRRGEGYTF.

The chain has TRBV2 and TRBJ1-6; 9 bases agree with TRBD1. The germline V gene encodes CDR1 SNHLY and CDR2 FYNNEI. V lost 6 bases to trimming and J lost 6 bases; unmatched junction nucleotides: 18. The CDR3 runs to 19 residues. The CDR3 bases are TGTGCCAGCAGGGGACCGGGACAGGGCCAAAATTCACGTAATTCACCCCTCCACTTT. This encodes CASRGPGQGQNSRNSPLHF. The whole variable domain, filled in from reference TRBV2 and TRBJ1-6, reads EPEVTQTPSHQVTQMGQEVILRCVPISNHLYFYWYRQILGQKVEFLVSFYNNEISEKSEIFDDQFSVERPDGSNFTLKIRSTKLEDSAMYFCASRGPGQGQNSRNSPLHFGNGTRLTVT.

The chain joins TRBV5-4 to TRBJ2-7; 10 bases align to TRBD1. Germline assignment: CDR1 SGHNT and CDR2 YYREEE (reference sequence). The length of the CDR3 is 16 residues. The V and J ends lost 4 bases and 3 bases, in that order; junction bases with no gene match: 10. The CDR3 DNA sequence: TGTGCCAGCAGCAGCCGGGACAGGGGAAATCTCTACGAGCAGTACTTC. It codes for CASSSRDRGNLYEQYF.

The V call is TRBV4-2, the J call TRBJ2-7; D remains unclear. From germline, CDR1 is LGHNA and CDR2 YNFKEQ. This CDR3 contains 16 residues. Trimming left V 1 base short and J 2 bases short, with 15 bases between. This CDR3 reads CASSQGPYGSTYEQYF. The CDR3 nucleotides are TGTGCCAGCAGCCAAGGGCCATACGGGTCGACCTACGAGCAGTACTTC.